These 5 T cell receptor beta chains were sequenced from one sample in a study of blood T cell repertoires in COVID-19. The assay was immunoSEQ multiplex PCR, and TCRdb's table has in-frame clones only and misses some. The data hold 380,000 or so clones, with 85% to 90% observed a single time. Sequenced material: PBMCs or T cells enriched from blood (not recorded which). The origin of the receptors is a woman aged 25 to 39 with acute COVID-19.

The CDR3 DNA sequence: TGTGCCAGTAGTACGTCCCGGGACAGGGGGAACACTGAAGCTTTCTTT. Its translation: CASSTSRDRGNTEAFF. The V call is TRBV19, the J call TRBJ1-1, with 10 bases lining up with TRBD1. The ends lost 4 bases at V and 1 base at J; junction bases unmatched: 6. Germline assignment: CDR1 LNHDA and CDR2 SQIVND (reference sequence). There are 16 residues in the CDR3.

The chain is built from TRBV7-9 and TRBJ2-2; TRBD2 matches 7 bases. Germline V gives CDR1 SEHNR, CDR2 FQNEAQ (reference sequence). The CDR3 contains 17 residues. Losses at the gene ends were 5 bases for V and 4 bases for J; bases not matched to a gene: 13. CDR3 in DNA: TGTGCCAGCAGCCCCTCCTCGGGACTACGGGTCACCGGGGAGCTGTTTTTT. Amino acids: CASSPSSGLRVTGELFF.

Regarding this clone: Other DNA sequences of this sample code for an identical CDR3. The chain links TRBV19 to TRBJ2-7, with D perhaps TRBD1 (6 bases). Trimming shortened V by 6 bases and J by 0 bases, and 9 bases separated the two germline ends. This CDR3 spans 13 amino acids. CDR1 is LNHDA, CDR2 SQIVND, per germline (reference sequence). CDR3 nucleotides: TGTGCCAGTAGCCCCAGGGGCTCCTACGAGCAGTACTTC. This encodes CASSPRGSYEQYF.

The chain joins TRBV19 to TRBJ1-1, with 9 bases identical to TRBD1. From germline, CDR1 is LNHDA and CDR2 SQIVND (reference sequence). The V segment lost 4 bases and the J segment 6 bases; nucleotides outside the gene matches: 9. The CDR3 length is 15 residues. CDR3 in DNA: TGTGCCAGTAGTAGGGGCCGGGACAGGGTCTCTGAAGCTTTCTTT. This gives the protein CASSRGRDRVSEAFF.

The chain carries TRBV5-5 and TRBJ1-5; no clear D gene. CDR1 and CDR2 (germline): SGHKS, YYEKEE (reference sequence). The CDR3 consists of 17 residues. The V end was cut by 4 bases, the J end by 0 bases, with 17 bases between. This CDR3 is CASSPEYGRLSNQPQHF. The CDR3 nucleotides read TGTGCCAGCAGCCCGGAGTATGGCCGTCTTAGCAATCAGCCCCAGCATTTT.